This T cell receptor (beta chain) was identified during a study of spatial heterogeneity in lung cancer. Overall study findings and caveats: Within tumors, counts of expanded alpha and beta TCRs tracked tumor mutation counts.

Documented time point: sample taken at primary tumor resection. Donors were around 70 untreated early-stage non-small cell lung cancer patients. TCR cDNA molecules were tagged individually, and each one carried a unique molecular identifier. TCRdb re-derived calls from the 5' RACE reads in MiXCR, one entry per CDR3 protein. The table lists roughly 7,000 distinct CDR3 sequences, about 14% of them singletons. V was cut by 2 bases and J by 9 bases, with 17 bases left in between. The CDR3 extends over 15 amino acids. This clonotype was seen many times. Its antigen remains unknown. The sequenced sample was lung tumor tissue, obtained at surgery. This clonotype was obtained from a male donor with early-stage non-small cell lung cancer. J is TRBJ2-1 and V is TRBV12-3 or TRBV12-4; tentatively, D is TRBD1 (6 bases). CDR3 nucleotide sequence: TGTGCCAGCAGTTTACTCCGACAGGTCACGGGTGAGCAGTTCTTC. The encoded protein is CASSLLRQVTGEQFF.